The clone carrying this TCR beta chain occurred once. Antigen unknown. The method was immunoSEQ multiplex PCR; TCRdb's version includes in-frame clones alone and lacks a portion of them. The table shows about 130,000 clones, with roughly nine tenths occurring only once. Germline V CDR1 and CDR2: SQVTM, ANQGSEA. V was cut by 7 bases and J by 1 base, with 14 bases left in between. The CDR3 length is 14 residues. The source of the sample is a study of T cell responses to AZD1222 COVID-19 vaccine. Findings and caveats of the study: Unmutated variant regions are reportedly targeted by nearly half of spike-specific TCRs. In a largely white British group with more females than males, clonal diversity was possibly underestimated. The study sampled repertoires only after the peak T cell response. Just a handful of AZD1222 recipients tested seropositive at baseline.

This chain joins TRBV29-1 and TRBJ1-3, with D possibly matching TRBD1 (5 bases). The starting material was peripheral blood, obtained on day 0 of AZD1222 vaccination. This TCR came from an adult in good health. The CDR3 nucleotides are TGCAGCGCCATGACCCCAGGGTCTGGAAACACCATATATTTT. Protein product: CSAMTPGSGNTIYF. Based on the CDR3 plus reference TRBV29-1 and TRBJ1-3, the full variable domain is SAVISQKPSRDICQRGTSLTIQCQVDSQVTMMFWYRQQPGQSLTLIATANQGSEATYESGFVIDKFPISRPNLTFSTLTVSNMSPEDSSIYLCSAMTPGSGNTIYFGEGSWLTVV.